Described below is a single T cell receptor beta chain sequence and its context. Its antigen remains unidentified. PCR was performed using 60 Vbeta and 13 Jbeta primers. This table comes from immunoSEQ multiplex PCR, and its TCRdb copy is limited to in-frame clones, with some not included. This table has 150,000 or so clones, 80% appearing once. This entry belongs to a study of cytomegalovirus exposure and HLA in healthy donors. General study findings and limits: Among the most significant clusters, several appeared linked to common viral pathogens in a later analysis.

Sequencing input: PBMCs. This receptor was identified in a woman aged 45-65 years in good health and CMV-seropositive.

The DNA of the CDR3 is TGTGCCACCAGCTCTCGGACAGGATCGTGGTCCGAGCAGTACTTC. Its protein product is CATSSRTGSWSEQYF. The chain is built from TRBV15 and TRBJ2-7, with 7 bases that match TRBD1. This CDR3 comprises 15 residues. Germline V lookup: CDR1 LNHNV, CDR2 YYDKDF (reference sequence). Trimming took 5 bases from V and 6 from J; bases not matched to a gene: 13.